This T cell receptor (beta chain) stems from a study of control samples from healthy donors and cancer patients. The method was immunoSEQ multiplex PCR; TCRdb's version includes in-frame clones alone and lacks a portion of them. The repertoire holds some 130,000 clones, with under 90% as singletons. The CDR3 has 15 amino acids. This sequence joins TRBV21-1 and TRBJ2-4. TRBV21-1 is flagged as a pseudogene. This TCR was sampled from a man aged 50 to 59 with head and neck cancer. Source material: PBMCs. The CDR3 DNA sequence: TGTGCCAGCAGCACCGGCCACCTAGCCAAAAACATTCAGTACTTC. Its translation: CASSTGHLAKNIQYF.